The rows below give T cell receptor beta chains drawn from one sample of a study of T cells in localized non-small cell lung cancer. The protocol was immunoSEQ multiplex PCR, while the TCRdb copy is restricted to in-frame clones and leaves out a portion. Here the sample spans about 30,000 clones, about 87% being singletons. Source: peripheral blood, taken before any cancer treatment. Every receptor here comes from a male donor aged 60 or older with stage I lung adenocarcinoma. Both conserved end residues are part of each CDR3. A D gene is named only where the DNA matches it firmly. The size entry is marked missing in some rows and otherwise reads once, few, many or a size class.

clone_size j_call v_call d_call cdr3_aa cdr3_nt
- TRBJ2-3 TRBV7-2 - CASSLTYRDDTQYF TGTGCCAGCAGCTTAACGTACCGCGATGATACGCAGTATTTT
once TRBJ1-2 TRBV28 - CASNRAYGYTF TGTGCCAGCAACAGGGCTTATGGCTACACCTTC
few TRBJ1-6 TRBV6-5 - CASSYGGVLGSPLHF TGTGCCAGCAGTTACGGTGGGGTCTTGGGGTCACCCCTCCACTTT
- TRBJ2-1 TRBV14 TRBD2 CASSQRTSGGLNFINEQFF TGTGCCAGCAGCCAGCGGACTAGCGGGGGGCTCAACTTTATTAATGAGCAGTTCTTC
- TRBJ2-1 TRBV16 TRBD2 CASSPALAGGHEQFF TGTGCCAGCAGCCCCGCGCTAGCGGGGGGCCACGAGCAGTTCTTC
- TRBJ2-2 TRBV28 - CASSFLQGGAGELFF TGTGCCAGCAGTTTTTTACAGGGAGGTGCCGGGGAGCTGTTTTTT
- TRBJ2-7 TRBV27 TRBD1 CASSKTGTEQYF TGTGCCAGCAGCAAGACAGGGACCGAGCAGTACTTC
- TRBJ2-3 TRBV28 TRBD2 CASRETSGGASSTDTQYF TGTGCCAGCAGAGAGACTAGCGGGGGGGCCTCATCCACAGATACGCAGTATTTT
- TRBJ2-5 TRBV6-5 - CASSEGWGTQYF TGTGCCAGCAGTGAGGGATGGGGGACCCAGTACTTC
- TRBJ2-5 TRBV7-2 - CASSQGDFQETQYF TGTGCCAGCAGCCAAGGGGACTTCCAAGAGACCCAGTACTTC
- TRBJ2-5 TRBV6-5 - CASRGTKETQYF TGTGCCAGCAGGGGGACGAAAGAGACCCAGTACTTC
- TRBJ2-6 TRBV19 - CASRNSGANVLTF TGTGCCAGTAGAAACTCTGGGGCCAACGTCCTGACTTTC